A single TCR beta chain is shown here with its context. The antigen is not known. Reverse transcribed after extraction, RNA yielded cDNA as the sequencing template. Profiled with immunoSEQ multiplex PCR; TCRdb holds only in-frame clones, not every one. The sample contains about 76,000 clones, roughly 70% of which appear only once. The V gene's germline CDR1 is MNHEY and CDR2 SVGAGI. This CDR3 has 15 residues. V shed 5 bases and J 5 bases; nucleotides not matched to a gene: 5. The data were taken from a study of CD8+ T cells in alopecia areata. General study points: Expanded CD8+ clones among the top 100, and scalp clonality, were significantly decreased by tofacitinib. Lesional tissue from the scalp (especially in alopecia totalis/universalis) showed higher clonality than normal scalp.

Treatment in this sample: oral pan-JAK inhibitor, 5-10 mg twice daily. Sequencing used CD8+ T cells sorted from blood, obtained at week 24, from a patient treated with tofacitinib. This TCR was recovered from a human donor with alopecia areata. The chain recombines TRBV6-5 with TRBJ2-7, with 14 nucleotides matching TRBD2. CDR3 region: CASSIGTSGSHEQYF. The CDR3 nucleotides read TGTGCCAGCAGTATCGGGACTAGCGGGAGTCACGAGCAGTACTTC.